This entry concerns a single T cell receptor (beta chain). This specimen belongs to a study of blood T cell repertoires in COVID-19. V lost 2 bases to trimming and J lost 6 bases, with 16 bases between them. Germline V gives CDR1 KGHSH, CDR2 LQKENI. The CDR3 spans 15 residues. The method was immunoSEQ multiplex PCR; TCRdb's version includes in-frame clones alone and lacks a portion of them. The profile covers fewer than 250,000 clones, with roughly 88% appearing a single time and about 3.5% taken by the ten largest. V gene TRBV18 combines with J gene TRBJ1-1; perhaps TRBD1 as D (5 bases). The sample comprised PBMCs or T cells enriched from blood (not recorded which). This receptor was obtained from a woman in her thirties who had been exposed to COVID-19. CDR3 in DNA: TGTGCCAGCTCACCAATCGGACATTCGATCGCTGAAGCTTTCTTT. Translating it yields CASSPIGHSIAEAFF.